This entry describes one TCR beta chain. One end of the junction fails to match germline, which may point to a read error. Researchers took RNA transcripts and amplified the TCR beta CDR3 regions from them. RT-PCR in the first round (using the HTBI primer set) targeted the TCR CDR3. TCRdb re-called the multiplex PCR reads with MiXCR, one entry per CDR3 protein. The data contain about 300,000 distinct CDR3 sequences, roughly 20% of them singletons. This sample was taken from a study of T cells in Graves' hyperthyroidism and ophthalmopathy. CDR1 is SSHAT, CDR2 FNYEAQ, per germline (reference sequence). CDR3 length equals 14 residues.

The chain combines TRBV7-7 with TRBJ2-3; D is ambiguous. The source is a man in his fifties with Graves' ophthalmopathy. Source material: blood. CDR3 residues: CASSLNLGTDTQYF. In DNA form, the CDR3 reads TGTGCTAGCAGCTTAAATTTAGGGACAGATACGCAGTATTTT.